A single sample gave rise to the 27 T cell receptor beta chains below, sequenced in a study of blood T cell repertoires in COVID-19. Repertoires were generated with immunoSEQ multiplex PCR, while TCRdb's copy carries only in-frame clones and drops some. The sample lists 290,000 or so clones; roughly 85% were seen once. Sequencing was performed on peripheral blood. Source of these receptors: a man over 45 with active or convalescent COVID-19.

This chain joins TRBV18 and TRBJ1-2, with 7 bases fitting TRBD1. Germline lookup yields CDR1 KGHSH and CDR2 LQKENI. The CDR3 loop spans 13 amino acids. V lost 6 bases, J lost 8 bases, and 9 bases stayed unmatched. The CDR3 DNA follows: TGTGCCAGCTCCGAGGGACAGATGAGAGGCTACACCTTC. Translated: CASSEGQMRGYTF.

This clone showed up just once. The V and J genes are TRBV15 and TRBJ2-7, with D possibly TRBD1 on 6 matching bases. V lost 0 bases and J 9 bases, leaving 12 bases between the germline ends. The CDR3 is 13 residues long. Germline V gene lookup returns CDR1 LNHNV and CDR2 YYDKDF (reference sequence). The CDR3 loop is CATSRDRGRGQYF. CDR3 DNA: TGTGCCACCAGCAGAGATAGGGGCAGGGGGCAGTACTTC.

The gene calls are TRBV3-1 (or the pseudogene TRBV3-2) and TRBJ1-3, with TRBD1 as a possible D gene (5 bases). Trimming stripped 4 bases from V and 4 bases from J, with 17 bases between. The V gene's germline CDR1 is LGHDT and CDR2 YNNKEL (reference sequence). The CDR3 totals 16 residues. The CDR3 nucleotides are TGTGCCAGCAGCCCGACAGTCTCGATAGGAGGAAACACCATATATTTT. Translation gives CASSPTVSIGGNTIYF.

The chain couples TRBV19 to TRBJ2-1; 9 positions agree with TRBD2. The CDR3 covers 19 residues. Germline V gives CDR1 LNHDA, CDR2 SQIVND (reference sequence). V trimming: 3 bases; J trimming: 7 bases; junction bases outside the gene matches: 19. DNA for the CDR3: TGTGCCAGTAGTATCGGTCGGTCTCGGGGTCTAGCGGGAATGAATGAGCAGTTCTTC. Encoded protein: CASSIGRSRGLAGMNEQFF.

The chain employs TRBV9 and TRBJ2-3; 7 bases agree with TRBD1. The V segment lost 0 bases and the J segment 5 bases; nucleotides outside the gene matches: 9. Germline lookup yields CDR1 SGDLS and CDR2 YYNGEE. This CDR3 has 16 residues. CDR3 sequence (DNA): TGTGCCAGCAGCGTAGGTAGTGGGACAGAGAGAGATACGCAGTATTTT. Translated, it gives CASSVGSGTERDTQYF.

The chain links TRBV5-1 to TRBJ2-1, with 10 bases identical to TRBD1. The CDR3 is 15 amino acids. V was pared by 3 bases and J by 3 bases, with 3 bases of the junction left unmatched. Germline CDR1 and CDR2: SGHRS and YFSETQ. The CDR3 sequence: CASSSGTGDYNEQFF. DNA for the CDR3: TGCGCCAGCAGCTCCGGGACAGGGGACTACAATGAGCAGTTCTTC.

The genes are TRBV28 and TRBJ2-2, with TRBD2 matching over 7 bases. This CDR3 contains 15 residues. V lost 2 bases and J lost 1; bases outside the gene matches: 1. Germline CDR1 reads MDHEN; CDR2 reads SYDVKM. Here the CDR3 reads CASSLAGVNTGELFF. The CDR3 nucleotides read TGTGCCAGCAGTTTAGCGGGAGTGAACACCGGGGAGCTGTTTTTT.

V gene TRBV6-5 combines with J gene TRBJ1-2, with 8 bases identical to TRBD1. Germline V gene data show CDR1 as MNHEY and CDR2 as SVGAGI. V trimming: 2 bases; J trimming: 7 bases; junction bases outside the gene matches: 9. The CDR3 length is 15 residues. The DNA of the CDR3 is TGTGCCAGCAGTTACGACAGGGGTGTGAGTAGTGGCTACACCTTC. This codes for CASSYDRGVSSGYTF.

This clone showed up just once. The genes are TRBV6-5 and TRBJ2-4; D not resolved. The CDR3 runs to 13 residues. Trimming stripped 7 bases from V and 8 bases from J, with 15 bases between. The germline CDR1 and CDR2 sequences are MNHEY and SVGAGI. CDR3 nucleotides: TGTGCCAGCACGAGACCTGATCGGGACATTCAGTACTTC. It encodes CASTRPDRDIQYF.

V gene TRBV13 combines with J gene TRBJ1-1, with unresolved D. This CDR3 has 17 amino acids. V lost 4 bases and J lost 1, with 19 bases in between. From germline, CDR1 is PRHDT and CDR2 FYEKMQ (reference sequence). CDR3 amino acids: CASSSFEDGLSNTEAFF. CDR3 in DNA: TGTGCCAGCAGCTCATTTGAAGACGGACTGTCGAACACTGAAGCTTTCTTT.

The rearrangement links TRBV10-3 to TRBJ1-2; 9 bases line up with TRBD1. CDR1 is ENHRY, CDR2 SYGVKD, per germline. V shed 3 bases, J shed 5 bases, and the junction held 7 bases outside the gene matches. The CDR3 extends over 15 amino acids. CDR3: CAISDPGQGGYGYTF. The CDR3 region has the DNA TGTGCCATCAGTGACCCGGGACAGGGAGGTTATGGCTACACCTTC.

CDR3 sequence (DNA): TGTGCCAGCAGTTCTGAGGGTTACAATGAGCAGTTCTTC. It specifies CASSSEGYNEQFF. The J gene is TRBJ2-1, the V gene TRBV12-3 or TRBV12-4; perhaps TRBD2 as D (5 bases). CDR3 length: 13 amino acids. Trimming left V 4 bases short and J 4 bases short, with 8 bases between.

This chain uses TRBV5-1 with TRBJ2-2; D might be TRBD1 (5 bases). Deletions cut 4 bases from V and 4 bases from J, with 20 bases between. CDR3 length: 17 residues. The V gene's germline CDR1 is SGHRS and CDR2 YFSETQ. CDR3 sequence (DNA): TGCGCCAGCAGCCTGGGGATTGACAGTCGTTTCACCGGGGAGCTGTTTTTT. Translation: CASSLGIDSRFTGELFF.

The genes are TRBV29-1 and TRBJ1-3, with TRBD1 identical over 8 bases. The CDR3 is made up of 13 amino acids. Germline CDR1 reads SQVTM; CDR2 reads ANQGSEA. V was clipped by 7 bases and J by 3 bases; unmatched bases: 5. CDR3 sequence reads: CSAQGQDGNTIYF. CDR3 coding DNA: TGCAGCGCCCAGGGACAGGATGGAAACACCATATATTTT.

The gene calls are TRBV4-1 and TRBJ1-2; tentative D call: TRBD1 (6 bases). The length of the CDR3 is 14 residues. Trimming cost V 0 bases and J 8 bases, with 13 bases left between them. Germline CDR1 reads MGHRA; CDR2 reads YSYEKL. CDR3 DNA: TGCGCCAGCAGCCAAGAAACGACAGGCGGCGGCTACACCTTC. Protein product: CASSQETTGGGYTF.

V gene TRBV7-2 combines with J gene TRBJ2-1, with TRBD2 as a possible D gene (6 bases). Trimming cost V 4 bases and J 12 bases, with 16 bases left between them. CDR1 and CDR2 from the germline V gene are SGHTA and FQGNSA. There are 13 residues in the CDR3. The chain's CDR3 is CASSSGLQVRQFF. The CDR3 coding sequence is TGTGCCAGCAGCTCGGGACTTCAGGTCCGGCAGTTCTTC.

The gene calls are TRBV7-9 and TRBJ2-2; 12 bases map to TRBD2. J gave up 4 bases and V 0 bases, and 3 bases lay outside the gene matches. The germline gives CDR1 SEHNR, CDR2 FQNEAQ (reference sequence). The CDR3 consists of 17 residues. CDR3 protein: CASSLAGTSGFTGELFF. CDR3 DNA: TGTGCCAGCAGCTTAGCCGGGACTAGCGGGTTCACCGGGGAGCTGTTTTTT.

The chain combines TRBV9 with TRBJ2-1; 10 bases line up with TRBD2. V was pared by 4 bases and J by 9 bases, with 7 bases of the junction left unmatched. The CDR3 length is 14 residues. The germline V gene has CDR1 SGDLS and CDR2 YYNGEE. The CDR3 reads CASSPGVAGGEQFF. CDR3 DNA sequence: TGTGCCAGCAGCCCCGGGGTAGCGGGAGGTGAGCAGTTCTTC.

This chain connects TRBV10-2 to TRBJ2-2; the D gene is possibly TRBD2 (5 bases). The V end was cut by 6 bases, the J end by 5 bases, with 13 bases between. The CDR3 consists of 14 residues. Germline CDR1 is WSHSY and CDR2 is SAAADI. CDR3 loop: CASRAELRTGELFF. The CDR3 coding sequence is TGCGCCAGCAGAGCGGAACTCAGGACCGGGGAGCTGTTTTTT.

This clone was detected ten times or more. The chain is built from TRBV7-3 and TRBJ2-2, with TRBD2 as a possible D gene (5 bases). This CDR3 comprises 14 residues. Trimming left V 1 base short and J 3 bases short, with 6 bases between. The germline gives CDR1 SGHTA, CDR2 FQGTGA. The CDR3 DNA reads TGTGCCAGCAGCTTAAGGGAGCACACCGGGGAGCTGTTTTTT. This encodes CASSLREHTGELFF.

As for this clone: The sample holds other DNA sequences that translate to the same CDR3. The V gene is TRBV6-5, the J gene TRBJ1-3, with a tentative D call TRBD1 (6 bases). The V and J ends lost 2 bases and 2 bases respectively, with 7 bases between them. Germline V gene sequence: CDR1 MNHEY, CDR2 SVGAGI. The CDR3 contains 14 residues. In DNA form, the CDR3 reads TGTGCCAGCAGTTACGGGACAACTGGAAACACCATATATTTT. This translates into CASSYGTTGNTIYF.

The chain is built from TRBV19 and TRBJ1-3; the match to TRBD1 covers 8 bases. Per the germline V gene, CDR1 is LNHDA and CDR2 is SQIVND (reference sequence). V shed 6 bases, J shed 3 bases, and the junction held 7 bases outside the gene matches. The CDR3 runs 15 residues. The CDR3, as DNA: TGTGCCAGTAGCCAAGGGACAGGATATGGAAACACCATATATTTT. Translation: CASSQGTGYGNTIYF.

V is TRBV27 and J is TRBJ2-3, with 8 bases matching TRBD1. Per germline, CDR1 MNHEY and CDR2 SMNVEV (reference sequence). CDR3 size: 14 residues. The ends lost 5 bases at V and 8 bases at J; junction bases unmatched: 9. The CDR3 sequence: CASSPRTGRLTQYF. CDR3 DNA: TGTGCCAGCAGTCCCCGGACAGGGAGGCTTACGCAGTATTTT.

The V gene is TRBV28, the J gene TRBJ1-5; 9 positions agree with TRBD1. The CDR3 runs 15 residues. V shed 5 bases, J shed 2 bases, and the junction held 4 bases outside the gene matches. Germline-derived CDR1 and CDR2 are MDHEN and SYDVKM. CDR3 residues: CASSADRGGNQPQHF. CDR3 coding DNA: TGTGCCAGCAGTGCGGACAGGGGCGGCAATCAGCCCCAGCATTTT.

The rearrangement joins TRBV18 to TRBJ1-2; D gene ambiguous. V lost 3 bases to trimming and J lost 11 bases, with 16 bases between them. Looked up from germline, CDR1 is KGHSH and CDR2 is LQKENI. The CDR3 totals 13 residues. The chain's CDR3 is CASSPSSQSIYTF. As DNA, the CDR3 is TGTGCCAGCTCACCTTCTAGTCAGTCGATATACACCTTC.

The chain employs TRBV29-1 and TRBJ2-1; D may be TRBD2 (5 bases). The CDR3 contains 11 residues. V lost 4 bases and J lost 6, with 7 bases in between. Looked up from germline, CDR1 is SQVTM and CDR2 is ANQGSEA. Here the CDR3 reads CSVATSNEQFF. The CDR3 nucleotides are TGCAGCGTTGCCACTAGCAATGAGCAGTTCTTC.

The chain combines TRBV12-3 or TRBV12-4 with TRBJ2-5; D is unresolved. Trimming stripped 5 bases from V and 5 bases from J, with 6 bases between. This CDR3 spans 11 amino acids. In DNA, the CDR3 is TGTGCCAGCAGTCCTTCTGAGACCCAGTACTTC. Protein: CASSPSETQYF.